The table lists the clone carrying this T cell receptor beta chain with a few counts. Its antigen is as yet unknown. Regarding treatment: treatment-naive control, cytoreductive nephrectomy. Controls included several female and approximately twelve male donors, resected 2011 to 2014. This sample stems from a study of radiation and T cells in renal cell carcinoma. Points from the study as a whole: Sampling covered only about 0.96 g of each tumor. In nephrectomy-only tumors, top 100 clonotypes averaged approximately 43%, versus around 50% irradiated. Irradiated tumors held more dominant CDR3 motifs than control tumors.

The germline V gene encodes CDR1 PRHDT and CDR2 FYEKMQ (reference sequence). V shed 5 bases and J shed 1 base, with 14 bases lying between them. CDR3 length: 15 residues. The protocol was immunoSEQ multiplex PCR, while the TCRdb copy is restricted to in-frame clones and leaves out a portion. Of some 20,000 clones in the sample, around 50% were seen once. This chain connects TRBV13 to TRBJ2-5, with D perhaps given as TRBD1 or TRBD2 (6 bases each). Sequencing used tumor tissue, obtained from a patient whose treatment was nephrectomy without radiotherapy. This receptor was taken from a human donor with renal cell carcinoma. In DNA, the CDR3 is TGTGCCAGCAGCCGCAAGGGGGGATCCCAAGAGACCCAGTACTTC. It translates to CASSRKGGSQETQYF.